This T cell receptor beta chain came from a study of blood T cell repertoires in COVID-19. Trimming took 6 bases from V and 5 from J; bases not matched to a gene: 7. The CDR3 runs to 13 residues. In the original analysis: Amplified reference gene primers provided the basis for estimating nucleated cell counts. Sequencing used immunoSEQ multiplex PCR; TCRdb keeps in-frame clones, though not all of them. From that table come the V and J calls and clone size; the DNA was used to work out D and trimming. The sample carries under 450,000 clones, roughly four fifths recorded once. Sequenced sample: PBMCs or T cells enriched from blood (not recorded which). The chain combines TRBV12-3 or TRBV12-4 with TRBJ2-7; 7 bases align to TRBD1. The sequence came from a woman aged 45 to 65 who had recovered from COVID-19. In DNA form, the CDR3 reads TGTGCCAGCAGACAAACAGGGGTACACGAGCAGTACTTC. This codes for CASRQTGVHEQYF.